This T cell receptor (beta chain) was documented in a study of molecular identifiers for immune sequencing clone quantification. V was clipped by 4 bases and J by 5 bases, with 6 bases between them. Germline CDR1 is SGHAT and CDR2 is FQNNGV. This CDR3 spans 11 amino acids. Generation of bulk TCR libraries relied on previously described methods and listed TCR primers. One entry per CDR3 protein, called by TCRdb with MiXCR from the PCR reads. The sample has over 90,000 distinct CDR3 sequences, around 37% seen once. General study findings and limits: Among effectors, clones above 20 RNA copies held over 97% of molecules; among naive cells, under 1%. Same-barcode identical TCR molecules could make highly expanded clones look smaller than they are.

About this clonotype itself: Its matching antigen is unknown.

The sequence was collected from a human donor in good health. Some libraries in this study had Jurkat cell RNA spiked in. The sequencing input was naive CD8+ T cells from blood, with Jurkat cell RNA spiked in. Described subset: FACS-sorted CD8+CD4-CCR7+CD45RA+ naive T cells. The rearrangement uses TRBV11-2 and TRBJ2-7, with D tentatively TRBD1 or TRBD2 (5 bases each). The CDR3 sequence is CASSWGHEQYF. The CDR3 nucleotides read TGTGCCAGCAGCTGGGGACACGAGCAGTACTTC.